Listed below are T cell receptor beta chains from one sample, sequenced in a study of CD8+CD57+ T cells in acquired aplastic anemia. TCRdb re-derived calls from the reads in MiXCR, one entry per CDR3 protein. The table shows approximately 150,000 distinct CDR3 sequences, with 70% to 80% occurring only once. Sequencing was carried out using sorted CD4+, CD8+, or CD8+CD57+ T cells (not recorded which) from PBMCs. The receptors derive from a human donor with aplastic anemia. CDR3s include the opening cysteine and the closing phenylalanine or tryptophan. D genes are given only for firm matches. Clone size is not always given. Where it is, it says once, few, many or a class for expanded clones.

abundance: .
v_gene: TRBV29-1
j_gene: TRBJ1-3
d_gene: .
CDR3nt: TGCAGCGTTGAAGACGGCCTCTCTGGAAACACCATATATTTT
CDR3aa: CSVEDGLSGNTIYF

abundance: few
v_gene: TRBV10-3
j_gene: TRBJ1-4
d_gene: TRBD1
CDR3nt: TGTGCCATCAGCCTCGGACAGGAAGAAAAACTGTTTTTT
CDR3aa: CAISLGQEEKLFF

abundance: .
v_gene: TRBV10-3
j_gene: TRBJ1-2
d_gene: TRBD1
CDR3nt: TGTGCCATCAGCCCCGGGACAGTTTATGGCTACACCTTC
CDR3aa: CAISPGTVYGYTF

abundance: .
v_gene: TRBV6-4
j_gene: TRBJ2-3
d_gene: .
CDR3nt: TGTGCCAGCCGACCGGGACGGGACACAGATACGCAGTATTTT
CDR3aa: CASRPGRDTDTQYF

abundance: .
v_gene: TRBV7-2
j_gene: TRBJ1-1
d_gene: .
CDR3nt: TGTGCCAGCAGCTCAGAGCCGGGACGTCTCGGTGAAGCTTCCTTT
CDR3aa: CASSSEPGRLGEASF

abundance: .
v_gene: TRBV10-3
j_gene: TRBJ1-1
d_gene: .
CDR3nt: TGTGCCATCAGTGAATCCGGGGCAGGCACTGAAGCTTTCTTT
CDR3aa: CAISESGAGTEAFF

abundance: many
v_gene: TRBV4-3
j_gene: TRBJ2-6
d_gene: TRBD2
CDR3nt: TGCGCCAGCAGCCAAGATCAAGCGGGGTGTGGGGCCAACGTCCTGACTTTC
CDR3aa: CASSQDQAGCGANVLTF

abundance: .
v_gene: TRBV2
j_gene: TRBJ2-5
d_gene: TRBD2
CDR3nt: TGTGCCAGCAGTGGCGCTAGCGGGGGGGGAGAGACCCAGTACTTC
CDR3aa: CASSGASGGGETQYF

abundance: many
v_gene: TRBV7-9
j_gene: TRBJ1-3
d_gene: TRBD1
CDR3nt: TGTGCCAGCAGACCCGGACAGGGGATCACTGGAAACACCATATATTTT
CDR3aa: CASRPGQGITGNTIYF

abundance: .
v_gene: TRBV9
j_gene: TRBJ1-1
d_gene: .
CDR3nt: TGTGCCAGCAGCGCACTAAGAGAGAACACTGAAGCTTTCTTT
CDR3aa: CASSALRENTEAFF

abundance: .
v_gene: TRBV10-2
j_gene: TRBJ2-7
d_gene: TRBD2
CDR3nt: TGCGCCAGCAATGGTACACCCGGGACTAGCGACTACGAGCAGTACTTC
CDR3aa: CASNGTPGTSDYEQYF

abundance: once
v_gene: TRBV7-3
j_gene: TRBJ2-2
d_gene: TRBD1
CDR3nt: TGTGCCAGCAGCTATAACTTCAACAGGGACAGGACCGGGGAGCTGTTTTTT
CDR3aa: CASSYNFNRDRTGELFF

abundance: many
v_gene: TRBV10-3
j_gene: TRBJ1-1
d_gene: .
CDR3nt: TGTGCCATCAGTGGAGTTGGTCAGGGGCCAACAATCCGCTCGAACACTGAAGCTTTCTTT
CDR3aa: CAISGVGQGPTIRSNTEAFF

abundance: .
v_gene: TRBV3-1
j_gene: TRBJ1-6
d_gene: .
CDR3nt: TGTGCCAGCAGCCAAGAGTCCTACTATAATTCACCCCTCCACTTT
CDR3aa: CASSQESYYNSPLHF

abundance: once
v_gene: TRBV10-1
j_gene: TRBJ2-7
d_gene: .
CDR3nt: TGTGCCAGCAGCTTAGTCTGGGGTCCCTCCTACGAGCAGTACTTC
CDR3aa: CASSLVWGPSYEQYF

abundance: .
v_gene: TRBV7-3
j_gene: TRBJ2-3
d_gene: .
CDR3nt: TGTGCCAGCAGCTTTCGAGGGGGGGCCGGCACAGATACGCAGTATTTT
CDR3aa: CASSFRGGAGTDTQYF

abundance: .
v_gene: TRBV4-1
j_gene: TRBJ2-3
d_gene: TRBD1
CDR3nt: TGCGCCAGCAGCTTAGGGGACAGGGAGGGAGATACGCAGTATTTT
CDR3aa: CASSLGDREGDTQYF

abundance: .
v_gene: TRBV19
j_gene: TRBJ1-2
d_gene: .
CDR3nt: TGTGCCAGTAGTACCTCATGGACGCACGAGAACTATGGCTACACCTTC
CDR3aa: CASSTSWTHENYGYTF

abundance: once
v_gene: TRBV19
j_gene: TRBJ2-7
d_gene: .
CDR3nt: TGTGCCAGTAGTGTTCTAGCGATCCACGGTACCTACGAGCAGTACTTC
CDR3aa: CASSVLAIHGTYEQYF

abundance: .
v_gene: TRBV12-3/TRBV12-4
j_gene: TRBJ2-3
d_gene: .
CDR3nt: TGTGCCAGCAACAGACTAGTCAGCACAGATACGCAGTATTTT
CDR3aa: CASNRLVSTDTQYF

abundance: few
v_gene: TRBV7-3
j_gene: TRBJ2-1
d_gene: TRBD2
CDR3nt: TGTGCCAGCAGCCAGGGTAGCGGGAGCCATGAGCAGTTCTTC
CDR3aa: CASSQGSGSHEQFF

abundance: once
v_gene: TRBV7-6
j_gene: TRBJ2-5
d_gene: TRBD2
CDR3nt: TGTGCCAGCAGCTTATTAGCTCGAGAGGGACTACAAGAGACCCAGTACTTC
CDR3aa: CASSLLAREGLQETQYF

abundance: once
v_gene: TRBV2
j_gene: TRBJ2-3
d_gene: TRBD1
CDR3nt: TGTGCCAGCAGACCGGGACAGGGGGTTTATACGCAGTATTTT
CDR3aa: CASRPGQGVYTQYF

abundance: .
v_gene: TRBV10-3
j_gene: TRBJ2-7
d_gene: TRBD2
CDR3nt: TGTGCCATCAGTGAGTCGATAATAGCGGGAGTTGGCGAGCAGTACTTC
CDR3aa: CAISESIIAGVGEQYF

abundance: few
v_gene: TRBV20-1
j_gene: TRBJ1-2
d_gene: .
CDR3nt: TGCAGTGCGACCCGGGACGGCGTGGGCTACACCTTC
CDR3aa: CSATRDGVGYTF

abundance: .
v_gene: TRBV5-4
j_gene: TRBJ2-7
d_gene: TRBD2
CDR3nt: TGTGCCAGCAGCCCCACTAGCGGGGGGGATTACGAGCAGTACTTC
CDR3aa: CASSPTSGGDYEQYF

abundance: .
v_gene: TRBV15
j_gene: TRBJ1-5
d_gene: .
CDR3nt: TGTGCCACCAGCAGAGATTTTGGGTTGGGCCAGCCCCAGCATTTT
CDR3aa: CATSRDFGLGQPQHF

abundance: .
v_gene: TRBV19
j_gene: TRBJ2-1
d_gene: TRBD1
CDR3nt: TGTGCCAGTAGTCCCCTCCCGGGACAGGGAACAGATACGCAGTTCTTC
CDR3aa: CASSPLPGQGTDTQFF

abundance: .
v_gene: TRBV19
j_gene: TRBJ2-2
d_gene: TRBD1
CDR3nt: TGTGCCAGTAGTATGGGGACAGGGACGAACACCGGGGAGCTGTTTTTT
CDR3aa: CASSMGTGTNTGELFF

abundance: few
v_gene: TRBV19
j_gene: TRBJ2-3
d_gene: .
CDR3nt: TGTGCCAGTAGTAACCCCGAGACAGGGGACTACAATGAGCAGTATTTT
CDR3aa: CASSNPETGDYNEQYF

abundance: .
v_gene: TRBV7-9
j_gene: TRBJ1-1
d_gene: .
CDR3nt: TGTGCCAGCACCCCAACTGAGATGAACACTGAAGCTTTCTTT
CDR3aa: CASTPTEMNTEAFF

abundance: .
v_gene: TRBV2
j_gene: TRBJ2-2
d_gene: .
CDR3nt: TGTGCCAGCAGGTTGGGGGTCGCCGGGGAGCTGTTTTTT
CDR3aa: CASRLGVAGELFF

abundance: .
v_gene: TRBV5-1
j_gene: TRBJ2-5
d_gene: TRBD2
CDR3nt: TGCGCCAGCAGCATCGGACTAGCGGGGGCCTCGTACCAAGAGCCCCAGTACTTC
CDR3aa: CASSIGLAGASYQEPQYF

abundance: few
v_gene: TRBV7-3
j_gene: TRBJ1-6
d_gene: TRBD1
CDR3nt: TGTGCCAGCAGCTCGACAGGGGTGGACTCACCCCTCCACTTT
CDR3aa: CASSSTGVDSPLHF

abundance: .
v_gene: TRBV2
j_gene: TRBJ1-5
d_gene: TRBD1
CDR3nt: TGTGCCAGCAATGGGGACAGGAATAGCAATCAGCCCCAGCATTTT
CDR3aa: CASNGDRNSNQPQHF

abundance: .
v_gene: TRBV29-1
j_gene: TRBJ2-5
d_gene: .
CDR3nt: TGCAGCGTTGCCCCAAGACACAGCCAAGAGACCCAGTACTTC
CDR3aa: CSVAPRHSQETQYF

abundance: .
v_gene: TRBV10-3
j_gene: TRBJ2-5
d_gene: .
CDR3nt: TGTGCCATCAGTGAGTCGAGCTTTTCGACAGAAGAGACCCAGTACTTC
CDR3aa: CAISESSFSTEETQYF

abundance: .
v_gene: TRBV20-1
j_gene: TRBJ2-3
d_gene: TRBD1
CDR3nt: TGCAGTGCTACCCGACAGGGAACAGATACGCAGTATTTT
CDR3aa: CSATRQGTDTQYF

abundance: .
v_gene: TRBV5-5
j_gene: TRBJ2-5
d_gene: .
CDR3nt: TGTGCCAGCGCCCTATCCCCGGTCCGGGAGGAGACCCAGTACTTC
CDR3aa: CASALSPVREETQYF

abundance: .
v_gene: TRBV7-7
j_gene: TRBJ2-1
d_gene: .
CDR3nt: TGTGCTAGCAGCTTAAACATCTACAATGAGCAGTTCTTC
CDR3aa: CASSLNIYNEQFF

abundance: few
v_gene: TRBV29-1
j_gene: TRBJ2-7
d_gene: .
CDR3nt: TGCAGCGTTGAGCTGCGACAGACAAGCTCCTACGAGCAGTACTTC
CDR3aa: CSVELRQTSSYEQYF

abundance: few
v_gene: TRBV2
j_gene: TRBJ2-3
d_gene: TRBD2
CDR3nt: TGTGCCAGCAGTGACTCGACTAGCGGGATATCCACAGATACGCAGTATTTT
CDR3aa: CASSDSTSGISTDTQYF

abundance: .
v_gene: TRBV9
j_gene: TRBJ2-5
d_gene: .
CDR3nt: TGTGCCAGCAGCGCCCTAGACCGGGACAAGTACTTC
CDR3aa: CASSALDRDKYF

abundance: .
v_gene: TRBV7-9
j_gene: TRBJ2-1
d_gene: TRBD1
CDR3nt: TGTGCCAGCAGCTTAGACAGGGGGGTATACAATGAGCAGTTCTTC
CDR3aa: CASSLDRGVYNEQFF

abundance: .
v_gene: TRBV5-6
j_gene: TRBJ2-5
d_gene: .
CDR3nt: TGTGCCAGCAGCTCGCGACTGTGGGACACCCAAGAGACCCAGTACTTC
CDR3aa: CASSSRLWDTQETQYF

abundance: .
v_gene: TRBV7-2
j_gene: TRBJ1-1
d_gene: .
CDR3nt: TGTGCCAGCAGCTTACGTTGGAAGAACACTGAAGCTCTCTTT
CDR3aa: CASSLRWKNTEALF

abundance: .
v_gene: TRBV7-8
j_gene: TRBJ2-7
d_gene: .
CDR3nt: TGTGCCAGCAGCTTGGCCAACAGGGCAACTACCGAGCAGTACTTC
CDR3aa: CASSLANRATTEQYF

abundance: .
v_gene: TRBV15
j_gene: TRBJ1-1
d_gene: .
CDR3nt: TGTGCCACCAGCGACGGGGGCACGAACACTGAAGCTTTCTTT
CDR3aa: CATSDGGTNTEAFF

abundance: .
v_gene: TRBV19
j_gene: TRBJ1-5
d_gene: TRBD1
CDR3nt: TGTGCCAGCGGCAGAGACAGGGTACAGCCCCAGCATTTT
CDR3aa: CASGRDRVQPQHF

abundance: .
v_gene: TRBV12-3/TRBV12-4
j_gene: TRBJ2-7
d_gene: .
CDR3nt: TGTGCTTCAGGGTACGAGCAGTACTTC
CDR3aa: CASGYEQYF

abundance: .
v_gene: TRBV10-3
j_gene: TRBJ2-5
d_gene: .
CDR3nt: TGTGCCATCAGGGAGACATGGCCCTCTGAGACCCAGTACTTC
CDR3aa: CAIRETWPSETQYF

abundance: .
v_gene: TRBV9
j_gene: TRBJ2-7
d_gene: .
CDR3nt: TGTGCCAGCAGCGTAGGGGTAGACTCCTACGAGCAGTACTTC
CDR3aa: CASSVGVDSYEQYF

abundance: .
v_gene: TRBV19
j_gene: TRBJ2-1
d_gene: .
CDR3nt: TGTGCCAGTAGGCCCTCTAGCGCCTACAATGAGCAGTTCTTC
CDR3aa: CASRPSSAYNEQFF

abundance: .
v_gene: TRBV7-9
j_gene: TRBJ2-3
d_gene: TRBD2
CDR3nt: TGTGCCAGCAGTCCTCGACTAGCGGGGTTCTCCTACAATGAGCAGTATTTT
CDR3aa: CASSPRLAGFSYNEQYF

abundance: .
v_gene: TRBV20-1
j_gene: TRBJ2-5
d_gene: TRBD2
CDR3nt: TGCAGTGCTAGAGCCTTGGCGGGAGTTTCCTTC
CDR3aa: CSARALAGVSF

abundance: many
v_gene: TRBV9
j_gene: TRBJ2-2
d_gene: TRBD1
CDR3nt: TGTGCCAGCAGCGTAGGCCAGGGGGTTTTCACCGGGGAGCTGTTTTTT
CDR3aa: CASSVGQGVFTGELFF

abundance: once
v_gene: TRBV7-7
j_gene: TRBJ2-7
d_gene: TRBD2
CDR3nt: TGTGCCACCAGCAGAGATACTAGCGGGCTCTACGAGCAGTACTTC
CDR3aa: CATSRDTSGLYEQYF

abundance: once
v_gene: TRBV5-1
j_gene: TRBJ2-5
d_gene: TRBD2
CDR3nt: TGCGCCAGCAGCCCCATGGGACTAGGCCAAGAGACCCAGTACTTC
CDR3aa: CASSPMGLGQETQYF